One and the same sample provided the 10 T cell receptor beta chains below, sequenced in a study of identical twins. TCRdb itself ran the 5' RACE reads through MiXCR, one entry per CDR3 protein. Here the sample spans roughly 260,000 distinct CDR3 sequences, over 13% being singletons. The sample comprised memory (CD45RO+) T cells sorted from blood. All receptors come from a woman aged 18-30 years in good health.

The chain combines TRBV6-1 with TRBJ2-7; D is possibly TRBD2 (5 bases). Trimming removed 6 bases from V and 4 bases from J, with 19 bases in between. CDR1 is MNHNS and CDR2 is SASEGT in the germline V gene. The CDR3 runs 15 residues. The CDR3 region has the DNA TGTGCCAGCAGCGGGGTCTATCCTGCCATTTACGAGCAGTACTTC. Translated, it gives CASSGVYPAIYEQYF.

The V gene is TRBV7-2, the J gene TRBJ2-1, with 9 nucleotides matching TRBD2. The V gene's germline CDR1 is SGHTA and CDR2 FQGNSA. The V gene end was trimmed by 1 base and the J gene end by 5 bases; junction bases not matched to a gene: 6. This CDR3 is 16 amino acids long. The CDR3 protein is CASSLVSAGGDNEQFF. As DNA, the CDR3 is TGTGCCAGCAGCTTAGTTTCGGCGGGGGGGGACAATGAGCAGTTCTTC.

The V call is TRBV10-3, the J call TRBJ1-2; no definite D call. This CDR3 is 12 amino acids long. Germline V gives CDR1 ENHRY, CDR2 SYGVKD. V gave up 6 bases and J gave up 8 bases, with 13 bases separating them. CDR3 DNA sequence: TGTGCCATCAGCCACTCTGAAGGGGGCTACACCTTC. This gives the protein CAISHSEGGYTF.

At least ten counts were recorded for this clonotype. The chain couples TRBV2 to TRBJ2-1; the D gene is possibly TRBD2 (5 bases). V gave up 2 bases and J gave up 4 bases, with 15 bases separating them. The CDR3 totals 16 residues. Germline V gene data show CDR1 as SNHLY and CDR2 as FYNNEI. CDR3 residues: CASSETPSSHYNEQFF. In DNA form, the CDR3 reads TGTGCCAGCAGTGAAACCCCTAGCTCCCATTACAATGAGCAGTTCTTC.

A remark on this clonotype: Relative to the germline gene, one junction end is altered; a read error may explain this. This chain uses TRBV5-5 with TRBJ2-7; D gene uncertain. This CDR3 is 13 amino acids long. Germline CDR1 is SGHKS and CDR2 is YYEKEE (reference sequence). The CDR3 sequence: CAISLRVPYEQYF. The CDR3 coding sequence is TGTGCCATCAGCCTTCGGGTCCCCTACGAGCAGTACTTC. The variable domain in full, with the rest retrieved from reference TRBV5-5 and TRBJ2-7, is DAGVTQSPTHLIKTRGQQVTLRCSPISGHKSVSWYQQVLGQGPQFIFQYYEKEERGRGNFPDRFSARQFPNYSSELNVNALLLGDSALYLCAISLRVPYEQYFGPGTRLTVT.

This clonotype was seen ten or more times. As DNA, the CDR3 is TGCGCCAGCAGCGGGACAGGGGGCTACGAGCAGTACTTC. Translation gives CASSGTGGYEQYF. The V and J genes are TRBV5-1 and TRBJ2-7, with TRBD1 matching over 11 bases. There are 13 residues in the CDR3. Germline CDR1 and CDR2: SGHRS and YFSETQ. The V segment lost 4 bases and the J segment 3 bases; nucleotides outside the gene matches: 0.

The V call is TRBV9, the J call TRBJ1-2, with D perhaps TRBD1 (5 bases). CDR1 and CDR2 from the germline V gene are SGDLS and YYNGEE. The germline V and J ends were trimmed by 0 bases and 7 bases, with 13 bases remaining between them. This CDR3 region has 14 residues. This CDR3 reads CASSVVETVSGYTF. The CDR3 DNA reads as TGTGCCAGCAGCGTAGTGGAGACAGTTAGTGGCTACACCTTC. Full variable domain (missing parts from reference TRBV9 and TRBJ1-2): DSGVTQTPKHLITATGQRVTLRCSPRSGDLSVYWYQQSLDQGLQFLIQYYNGEERAKGNILERFSAQQFPDLHSELNLSSLELGDSALYFCASSVVETVSGYTFGSGTRLTVV.

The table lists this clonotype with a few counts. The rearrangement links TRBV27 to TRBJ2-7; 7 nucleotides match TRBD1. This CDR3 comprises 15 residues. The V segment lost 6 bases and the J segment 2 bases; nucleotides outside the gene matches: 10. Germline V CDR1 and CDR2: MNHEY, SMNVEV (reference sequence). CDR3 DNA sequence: TGTGCCAGCAGCCCATCGACAGGGCCTACCTACGAGCAGTACTTC. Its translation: CASSPSTGPTYEQYF.

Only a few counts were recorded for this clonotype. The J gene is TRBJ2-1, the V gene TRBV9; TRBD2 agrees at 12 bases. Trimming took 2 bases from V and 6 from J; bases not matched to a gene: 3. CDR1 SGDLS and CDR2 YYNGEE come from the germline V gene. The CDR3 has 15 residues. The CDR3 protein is CASSVTSGGLNEQFF. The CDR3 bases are TGTGCCAGCAGCGTGACTAGCGGGGGTCTCAATGAGCAGTTCTTC.

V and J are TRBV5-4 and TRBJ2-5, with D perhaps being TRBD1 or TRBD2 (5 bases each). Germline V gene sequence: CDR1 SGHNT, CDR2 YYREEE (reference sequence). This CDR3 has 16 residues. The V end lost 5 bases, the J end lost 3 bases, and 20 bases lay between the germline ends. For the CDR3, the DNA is TGTGCCAGCAGTCCAACCGGGACCCCGGGAAAAGAGACCCAGTACTTC. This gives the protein CASSPTGTPGKETQYF. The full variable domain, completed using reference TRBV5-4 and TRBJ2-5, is ETGVTQSPTHLIKTRGQQVTLRCSSQSGHNTVSWYQQALGQGPQFIFQYYREEENGRGNFPPRFSGLQFPNYSSELNVNALELDDSALYLCASSPTGTPGKETQYFGPGTRLLVL.